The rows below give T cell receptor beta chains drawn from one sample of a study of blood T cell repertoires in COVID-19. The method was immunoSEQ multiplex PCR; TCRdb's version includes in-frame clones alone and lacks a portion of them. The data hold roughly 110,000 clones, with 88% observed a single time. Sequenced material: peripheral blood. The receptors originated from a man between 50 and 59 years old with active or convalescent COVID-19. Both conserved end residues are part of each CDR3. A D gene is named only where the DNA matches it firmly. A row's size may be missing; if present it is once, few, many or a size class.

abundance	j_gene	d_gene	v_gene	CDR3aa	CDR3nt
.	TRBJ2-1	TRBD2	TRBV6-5	CASRPGTSGGNEQFF	TGTGCCAGCAGACCCGGGACTAGCGGGGGCAATGAGCAGTTCTTC
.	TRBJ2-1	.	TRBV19	CASTRGPSSYNEQFF	TGTGCCAGTACTCGTGGGCCGAGCTCCTACAATGAGCAGTTCTTC
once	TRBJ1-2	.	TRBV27	CASRPGGVAYGYTF	TGTGCCAGCAGACCGGGGGGCGTCGCGTATGGCTACACCTTC
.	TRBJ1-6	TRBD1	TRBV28	CASSSTGVFSPLHF	TGTGCCAGCAGTAGTACAGGGGTTTTCTCACCCCTCCACTTT
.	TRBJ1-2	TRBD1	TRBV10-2	CASSDSQGAAYGYTF	TGCGCCAGCAGTGATTCTCAGGGGGCCGCCTATGGCTACACCTTC
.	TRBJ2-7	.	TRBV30	CAWSNRYEQYF	TGTGCCTGGAGTAATCGGTACGAGCAGTACTTC
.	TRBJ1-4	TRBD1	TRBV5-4	CASSPDRPTTNEKLFF	TGTGCCAGCAGCCCGGACAGGCCAACAACTAATGAAAAACTGTTTTTT
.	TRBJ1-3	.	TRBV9	CASSAYELLGGNTIYF	TGTGCCAGCAGCGCCTACGAACTACTAGGGGGAAACACCATATATTTT
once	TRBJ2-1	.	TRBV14	CASSPWGLSGYNEQFF	TGTGCCAGCAGCCCCTGGGGCCTTAGCGGCTACAATGAGCAGTTCTTC
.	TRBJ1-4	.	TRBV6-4	CASSEGATNEKLFF	TGTGCCAGCAGTGAAGGGGCAACTAATGAAAAACTGTTTTTT
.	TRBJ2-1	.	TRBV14	CASRESGGRHNEQFF	TGTGCCAGCCGGGAAAGTGGAGGGCGACACAATGAGCAGTTCTTC
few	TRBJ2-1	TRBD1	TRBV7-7	CASSLGGTGTNEQFF	TGTGCTAGCAGCTTAGGCGGGACAGGGACGAATGAGCAGTTCTTC
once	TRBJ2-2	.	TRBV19	CASSILRTGELFF	TGTGCCAGTAGTATACTGCGGACCGGGGAGCTGTTTTTT
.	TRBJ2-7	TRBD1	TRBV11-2	CASSARTGFYEQYF	TGTGCCAGCAGCGCCCGGACAGGCTTCTACGAGCAGTACTTC
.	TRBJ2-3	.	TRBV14	CASSPARIFTDTQYF	TGTGCCAGCAGCCCAGCGAGGATCTTCACAGATACGCAGTATTTT
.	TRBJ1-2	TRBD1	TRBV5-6	CASSLVTGYGYTF	TGTGCCAGCAGCTTGGTGACAGGGTACGGCTACACCTTC
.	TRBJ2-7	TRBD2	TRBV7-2	CASSRGLPTYEQYF	TGTGCCAGCAGCCGGGGACTACCCACCTACGAGCAGTACTTC
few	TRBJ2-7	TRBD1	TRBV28	CASRPPGQKYEQYF	TGTGCCAGCAGACCGCCGGGACAGAAATACGAGCAGTACTTC
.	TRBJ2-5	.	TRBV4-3	CASSQDWRREETQYF	TGCGCCAGCAGCCAAGATTGGAGGAGGGAAGAGACCCAGTACTTC
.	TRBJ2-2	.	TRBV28	CASSPGNAGELFF	TGTGCCAGCAGTCCGGGGAATGCCGGGGAGCTGTTTTTT
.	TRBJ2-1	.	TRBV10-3	CAIKDRDEQFF	TGTGCCATCAAGGATCGGGATGAGCAGTTCTTC
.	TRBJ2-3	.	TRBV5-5	CASSLVGLAASTDTQYF	TGTGCCAGCAGCTTGGTAGGGCTAGCAGCCAGCACAGATACGCAGTATTTT
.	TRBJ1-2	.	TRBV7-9	CASSTDSGGYTF	TGTGCCAGCAGCACAGACAGTGGGGGCTACACCTTC
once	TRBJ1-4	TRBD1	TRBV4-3	CASSQDLWDREIGKLFF	TGCGCCAGCAGCCAAGACCTATGGGACAGGGAGATTGGAAAACTGTTTTTT
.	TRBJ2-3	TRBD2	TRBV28	CASSLSGGGDTQYF	TGTGCCAGCAGTTTATCGGGGGGAGGGGATACGCAGTATTTT
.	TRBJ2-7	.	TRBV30	CAWSRGIDEQYF	TGTGCCTGGAGTAGGGGGATAGACGAGCAGTACTTC
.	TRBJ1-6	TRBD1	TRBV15	CATSDRVVSPLHF	TGTGCCACCAGCGACAGGGTAGTCTCACCCCTCCACTTT
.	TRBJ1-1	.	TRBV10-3	CAISEAGVNTEAFF	TGTGCCATCAGTGAAGCAGGGGTTAACACTGAAGCTTTCTTT
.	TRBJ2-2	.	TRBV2	CASSEQGGSATGELFF	TGTGCCAGCAGTGAACAGGGGGGTTCGGCCACCGGGGAGCTGTTTTTT
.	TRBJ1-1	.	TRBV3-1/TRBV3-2	CASSAQYQRWRTEAFF	TGTGCCAGCAGTGCTCAGTACCAGAGGTGGCGAACTGAAGCTTTCTTT
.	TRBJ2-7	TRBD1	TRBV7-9	CASSLAHRGNEQYF	TGTGCCAGCAGCTTAGCCCACAGGGGGAACGAGCAGTACTTC
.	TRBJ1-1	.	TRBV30	CAWTIQGSGTEAFF	TGTGCCTGGACCATCCAGGGTAGTGGCACTGAAGCTTTCTTT
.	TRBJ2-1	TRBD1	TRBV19	CASGGQGHSSYNEQFF	TGTGCCAGTGGGGGACAGGGGCATAGCTCCTACAATGAGCAGTTCTTC
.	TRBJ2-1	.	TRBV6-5	CASSYSPGGPGFF	TGTGCCAGCAGTTACTCCCCTGGTGGGCCCGGGTTCTTC
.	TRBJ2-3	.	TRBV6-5	CASNGGTDTQYF	TGTGCCAGCAACGGGGGCACAGATACGCAGTATTTT
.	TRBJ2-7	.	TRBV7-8	CASSLRPGAREQYF	TGTGCCAGCAGCTTACGCCCTGGGGCGAGGGAGCAGTACTTC
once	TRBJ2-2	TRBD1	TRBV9	CASRPRTGDSNTGELFF	TGTGCCAGCAGACCCCGGACAGGGGACTCCAACACCGGGGAGCTGTTTTTT
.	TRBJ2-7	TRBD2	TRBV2	CASRRESYEQYF	TGTGCCAGCAGGCGGGAGAGTTACGAGCAGTACTTC
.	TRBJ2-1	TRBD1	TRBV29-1	CSVQRDRGNEQFF	TGCAGCGTTCAACGGGACAGGGGTAATGAGCAGTTCTTC
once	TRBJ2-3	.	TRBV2	CASRPRVTTDTQYF	TGTGCCAGCAGGCCCAGGGTGACCACAGATACGCAGTATTTT
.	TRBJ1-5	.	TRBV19	CASSIEGTQPQHF	TGTGCCAGTAGTATCGAGGGCACTCAGCCCCAGCATTTT
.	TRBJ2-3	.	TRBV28	CASSFIGVGDTQYF	TGTGCCAGCAGTTTCATAGGGGTGGGAGATACGCAGTATTTT
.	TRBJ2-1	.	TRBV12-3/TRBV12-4	CASSLNLDEQFF	TGTGCCAGCAGTTTAAACCTAGATGAGCAGTTCTTC
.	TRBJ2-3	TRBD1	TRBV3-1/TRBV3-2	CASSQTGTGTDTQYF	TGTGCCAGCAGCCAAACTGGGACAGGCACAGATACGCAGTATTTT
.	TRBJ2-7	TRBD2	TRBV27	CASSLTSVPGYEQYF	TGTGCCAGCAGTCTTACTAGCGTTCCGGGGTACGAGCAGTACTTC
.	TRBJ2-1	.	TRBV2	CASCGTINNEQFF	TGTGCCAGCTGCGGGACGATAAACAATGAGCAGTTCTTC
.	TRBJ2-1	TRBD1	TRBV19	CASRSTGFSYNEQFF	TGTGCCAGTAGATCGACAGGGTTCTCCTACAATGAGCAGTTCTTC
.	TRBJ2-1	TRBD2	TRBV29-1	CSVEGGLAGANNEQFF	TGCAGCGTTGAAGGGGGACTAGCGGGAGCGAACAATGAGCAGTTCTTC
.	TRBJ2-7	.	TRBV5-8	CASSASRGEQYF	TGTGCCAGCAGCGCGAGCAGGGGCGAGCAGTACTTC
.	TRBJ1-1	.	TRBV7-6	CASSPRGSTEAFF	TGTGCCAGCAGCCCCAGGGGTAGCACTGAAGCTTTCTTT
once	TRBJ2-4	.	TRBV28	CASSEGRERDIQYF	TGTGCCAGCAGTGAGGGGCGGGAACGTGACATTCAGTACTTC
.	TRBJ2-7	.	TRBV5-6	CASSQQGRAYEQYF	TGTGCCAGCAGCCAGCAGGGCCGGGCCTACGAGCAGTACTTC
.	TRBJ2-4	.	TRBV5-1	CASSLVFSEAKNIQYF	TGCGCCAGCAGCTTAGTTTTCAGCGAAGCCAAAAACATTCAGTACTTC
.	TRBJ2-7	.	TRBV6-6	CASSYGGRKSYEQYF	TGTGCCAGCAGTTACGGAGGCAGGAAATCCTACGAGCAGTACTTC
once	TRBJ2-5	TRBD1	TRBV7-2	CASSPDRGWETQYF	TGTGCCAGCAGCCCGGACAGGGGGTGGGAGACCCAGTACTTC
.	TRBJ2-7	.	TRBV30	CAWSVLASEQYF	TGTGCCTGGAGTGTACTAGCCAGTGAGCAGTACTTC